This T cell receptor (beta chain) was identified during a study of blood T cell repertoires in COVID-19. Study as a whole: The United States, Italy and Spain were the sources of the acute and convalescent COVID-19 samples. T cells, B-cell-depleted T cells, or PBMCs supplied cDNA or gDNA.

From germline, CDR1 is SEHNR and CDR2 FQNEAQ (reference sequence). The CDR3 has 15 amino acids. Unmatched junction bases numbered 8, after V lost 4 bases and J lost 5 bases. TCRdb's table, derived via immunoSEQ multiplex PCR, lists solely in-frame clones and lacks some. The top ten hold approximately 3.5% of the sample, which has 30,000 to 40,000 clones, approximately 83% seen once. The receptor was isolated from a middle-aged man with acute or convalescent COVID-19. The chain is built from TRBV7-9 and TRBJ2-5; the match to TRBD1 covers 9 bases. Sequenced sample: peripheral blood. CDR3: CASSSGQGQYETQYF. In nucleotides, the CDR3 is TGTGCCAGCAGCTCGGGACAGGGACAGTATGAGACCCAGTACTTC.